These 10 T cell receptor beta chains were all obtained from the same sample, sequenced in a study of blood T cell repertoires in COVID-19. TCRdb keeps only in-frame clones here, not all; method: immunoSEQ multiplex PCR. The sample yields 95,000 to 150,000 clones, around 80% seen once. Sequencing input: peripheral blood. All receptors come from a man in his 60s with active or convalescent COVID-19.

This chain connects TRBV5-5 to TRBJ2-7; D might be TRBD1 (5 bases). The CDR3 spans 13 residues. Germline V gene sequence: CDR1 SGHKS, CDR2 YYEKEE (reference sequence). The V gene lost 4 bases and the J gene lost 2 bases, with 10 bases spanning the gap. As DNA, the CDR3 is TGTGCCAGCAGCCCAGGGCCTGCCTACGAGCAGTACTTC. Amino acid sequence: CASSPGPAYEQYF.

The chain joins TRBV27 to TRBJ2-1, with 11 bases fitting TRBD1. V lost 6 bases to trimming and J lost 2 bases; unmatched junction nucleotides: 3. Germline CDR1 MNHEY, CDR2 SMNVEV (reference sequence). This CDR3 is built from 15 residues. This CDR3 is CASRRGQGAYNEQFF. CDR3 sequence (DNA): TGTGCCAGCAGGCGGGGACAGGGGGCCTACAATGAGCAGTTCTTC.

The chain recombines TRBV3-1 (or the pseudogene TRBV3-2) with TRBJ2-2, with TRBD2 matching over 14 bases. The CDR3 runs to 18 residues. Trimming cost V 4 bases and J 7 bases; bases outside gene matches: 11. Germline V CDR1 and CDR2: LGHDT, YNNKEL (reference sequence). CDR3 protein: CASSRPPGLAGEGGELFF. For the CDR3, the DNA is TGTGCCAGCAGCCGACCACCGGGACTAGCGGGAGAGGGCGGGGAGCTGTTTTTT.

The chain joins TRBV2 to TRBJ2-3; D gene ambiguous. CDR1 and CDR2 from the germline V gene are SNHLY and FYNNEI. V shed 7 bases and J shed 6 bases, with 8 bases lying between them. The CDR3 has 11 residues. This chain's CDR3 is CASKYGDTQYF. In nucleotides, the CDR3 is TGTGCCAGCAAGTACGGGGATACGCAGTATTTT.

The chain recombines TRBV5-5 with TRBJ2-5, with D possibly matching TRBD2 (5 bases). Trimming left V 0 bases short and J 1 base short, with 13 bases between. The CDR3 loop spans 16 amino acids. CDR1 and CDR2 from the germline V gene are SGHKS and YYEKEE (reference sequence). The CDR3 DNA follows: TGTGCCAGCAGCTTGGCCAGGCTAGCAGGCCAAGAGACCCAGTACTTC. It specifies CASSLARLAGQETQYF. The complete variable domain, with remaining parts taken from reference TRBV5-5 and TRBJ2-5, reads DAGVTQSPTHLIKTRGQQVTLRCSPISGHKSVSWYQQVLGQGPQFIFQYYEKEERGRGNFPDRFSARQFPNYSSELNVNALLLGDSALYLCASSLARLAGQETQYFGPGTRLLVL.

V gene TRBV7-9 combines with J gene TRBJ1-1, with D tentatively TRBD1 (5 bases). With 3 bases removed from V and 6 bases from J, the gap between germline ends came to 17 bases. This CDR3 region has 15 residues. From germline, CDR1 is SEHNR and CDR2 FQNEAQ (reference sequence). The CDR3 DNA sequence: TGTGCCAGCAGCTTGACGGGTTCTGCGGGGGCTGAAGCTTTCTTT. Translated, it gives CASSLTGSAGAEAFF. The full variable domain, rest sourced from reference TRBV7-9 and TRBJ1-1, is DTGVSQNPRHKITKRGQNVTFRCDPISEHNRLYWYRQTLGQGPEFLTYFQNEAQLEKSRLLSDRFSAERPKGSFSTLEIQRTEQGDSAMYLCASSLTGSAGAEAFFGQGTRLTVV.

The genes are TRBV30 and TRBJ2-1; 10 bases agree with TRBD2. This CDR3 contains 13 residues. With V trimmed by 1 base and J by 9 bases, 3 bases remained unmatched. Germline lookup yields CDR1 GTSNPN and CDR2 SVGIG (reference sequence). The CDR3 sequence: CAWSGLAGSEQFF. The CDR3 DNA reads as TGTGCCTGGAGTGGACTAGCGGGTTCTGAGCAGTTCTTC. Full variable domain (rest looked up from reference TRBV30 and TRBJ2-1): SQTIHQWPATLVQPVGSPLSLECTVEGTSNPNLYWYRQAAGRGLQLLFYSVGIGQISSEVPQNLSASRPQDRQFILSSKKLLLSDSGFYLCAWSGLAGSEQFFGPGTRLTVL.

This clone came up once. The V call is TRBV30, the J call TRBJ1-4; tentative D call: TRBD1 (6 bases). The CDR3 is 15 residues long. V was shortened by 4 bases and J by 8 bases, with 20 bases between the two germline ends. The germline CDR1 and CDR2 sequences are GTSNPN and SVGIG (reference sequence). The CDR3 coding sequence is TGTGCCTGGAACATAAGGGGGAAAGTGGGGGAAAAACTGTTTTTT. As protein: CAWNIRGKVGEKLFF.

The chain combines TRBV14 with TRBJ2-3, with D possibly matching TRBD2 (5 bases). The CDR3 has 19 amino acids. Trimming took off 0 bases at V and 0 bases at J, with 19 bases between the two ends. Germline lookup yields CDR1 SGHDN and CDR2 FVKESK. CDR3 protein: CASSQEGTRAQNSTDTQYF. The CDR3 bases are TGTGCCAGCAGCCAAGAGGGCACGCGGGCACAGAATAGCACAGATACGCAGTATTTT.

The rearrangement uses TRBV5-6 and TRBJ1-6; 7 bases map to TRBD1. Germline V lookup: CDR1 SGHDT, CDR2 YYEEEE. The CDR3 consists of 16 residues. V lost 4 bases and J lost 9; bases outside the gene matches: 13. This CDR3 reads CASSTFPTGLRSPLHF. The DNA for the CDR3 is TGTGCCAGCAGCACATTTCCGACAGGGCTCCGTTCACCCCTCCACTTT.